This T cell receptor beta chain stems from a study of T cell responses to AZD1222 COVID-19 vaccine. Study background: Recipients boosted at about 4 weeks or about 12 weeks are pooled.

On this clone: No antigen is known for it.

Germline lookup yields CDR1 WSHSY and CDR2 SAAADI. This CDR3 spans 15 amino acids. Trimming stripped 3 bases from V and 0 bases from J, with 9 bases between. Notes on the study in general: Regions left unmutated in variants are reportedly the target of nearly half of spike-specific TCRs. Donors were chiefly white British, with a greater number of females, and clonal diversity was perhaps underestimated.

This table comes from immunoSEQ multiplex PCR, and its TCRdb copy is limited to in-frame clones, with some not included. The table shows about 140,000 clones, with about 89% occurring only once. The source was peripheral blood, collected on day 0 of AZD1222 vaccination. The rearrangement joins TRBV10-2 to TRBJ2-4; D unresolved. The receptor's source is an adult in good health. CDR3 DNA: TGCGCCAGCAGTGACAACCTTCTAGCCAAAAACATTCAGTACTTC. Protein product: CASSDNLLAKNIQYF.